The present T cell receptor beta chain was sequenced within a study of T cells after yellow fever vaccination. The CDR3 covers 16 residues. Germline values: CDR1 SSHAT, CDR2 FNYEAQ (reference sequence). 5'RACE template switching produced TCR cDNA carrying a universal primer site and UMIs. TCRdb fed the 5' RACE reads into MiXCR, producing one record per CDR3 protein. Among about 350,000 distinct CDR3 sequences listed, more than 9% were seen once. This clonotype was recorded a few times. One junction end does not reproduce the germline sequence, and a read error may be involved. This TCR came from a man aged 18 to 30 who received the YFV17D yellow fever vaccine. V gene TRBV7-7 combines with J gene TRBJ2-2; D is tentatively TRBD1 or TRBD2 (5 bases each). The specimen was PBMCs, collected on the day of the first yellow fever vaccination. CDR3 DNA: TGTGCTAGCAGCTCAGATTCCGGGACGATAACCGGGGAGCTGTTTTTT. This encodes CASSSDSGTITGELFF.